This is a list of T cell receptor beta chains from one sample in a study of OX40 agonist ivuxolimab in advanced cancers. Here immunoSEQ multiplex PCR was the method, and the copy in TCRdb shows in-frame clones only, minus some. The sample includes more than 10,000 clones, approximately 80% seen only once; the top ten take over 35%. This sample comprised CD4+ or CD8+ T cells sorted from blood, obtained in a trial of the OX40 agonist ivuxolimab. The receptors were sampled from an adult with an advanced solid tumor such as melanoma, head and neck, liver or kidney cancer. The CDR3 runs from the conserved cysteine through the conserved F or W.

>TRBJ2-2|TRBV9
CASSVGGQDRAGELFF
>TRBJ2-5|TRBV5-1
CASSLQGPPLQETQYF
>TRBJ2-5|TRBV7-2
CASSSFLAQWETQYF
>TRBJ2-2|TRBV6-5
CASSFRDRVDTGELFF
>TRBJ1-5|TRBV30
CAWSVPWDGGDQPQHF
>TRBJ2-2|TRBV19
CASSIVGLAEVRDTGELFF
>TRBJ1-1|TRBV29-1
CSVEEDRHENTEAFF
>TRBJ1-4|TRBV30
CALRGSNEKLFF
>TRBJ1-5|TRBV12-5
CASALPGSNQPQHF
>TRBJ2-1|TRBV12-5
CASGHSGSSYNEQFF
>TRBJ2-7|TRBV13
CASSSGRNEQYF
>TRBJ2-1|TRBV4-1
CASKALGEQFF
>TRBJ2-2|TRBV11-3
CASSQDRELNTGELFF
>TRBJ1-1|TRBV10-2
CASSESGQGSTEAFF
>TRBJ1-6|TRBV5-6
CASSLGTGNNSPLHF
>TRBJ1-1|TRBV4-1
CASSQGVRGTEAFF
>TRBJ1-1|TRBV7-6
CASSLVSVMNTEAFF
>TRBJ2-1|TRBV9
CASSVQTQDGSSYNEQFF
>TRBJ1-1|TRBV5-6
CASSFEGQMNTEAFF
>TRBJ2-3|TRBV5-4
CASSTLSTDTQYF
>TRBJ2-7|TRBV6-1
CASSETRQPSGEQYF
>TRBJ2-1|TRBV19
CASSINVGSEQFF
>TRBJ2-3|TRBV6-4
CASSGLDTDTQYF
>TRBJ1-1|TRBV7-3
CASSLSGVNTEAFF
>TRBJ1-1|TRBV19
CASSMDRVGGNTEAFF
>TRBJ2-1|TRBV29-1
CSVEGGSGGGNEQFF
>TRBJ2-3|TRBV25-1
CASSATDTQYF